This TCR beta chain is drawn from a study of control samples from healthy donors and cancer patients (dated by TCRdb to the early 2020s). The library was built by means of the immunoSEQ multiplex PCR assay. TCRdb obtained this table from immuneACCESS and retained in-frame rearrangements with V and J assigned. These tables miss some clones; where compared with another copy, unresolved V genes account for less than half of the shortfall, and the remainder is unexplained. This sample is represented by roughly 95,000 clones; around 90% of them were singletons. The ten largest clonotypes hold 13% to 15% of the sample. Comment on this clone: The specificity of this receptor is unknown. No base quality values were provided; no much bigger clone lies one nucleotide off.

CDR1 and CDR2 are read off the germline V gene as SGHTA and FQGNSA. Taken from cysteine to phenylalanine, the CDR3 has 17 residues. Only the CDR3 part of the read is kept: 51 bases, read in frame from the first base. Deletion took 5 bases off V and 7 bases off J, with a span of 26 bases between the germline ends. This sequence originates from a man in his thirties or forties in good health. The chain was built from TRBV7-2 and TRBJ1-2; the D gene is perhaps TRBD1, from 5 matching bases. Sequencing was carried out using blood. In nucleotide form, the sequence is TGTGCCAGCAGCCCAAGCCCCAGCCCAGGGTTAGGAAGTGGCTACACCTTC. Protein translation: CASSPSPSPGLGSGYTF.